This is a list of T cell receptor beta chains from one sample in a study of T cells in Graves' hyperthyroidism and ophthalmopathy. MiXCR, applied by TCRdb to the multiplex PCR reads, yields one record per CDR3 protein. The sample yields about 350,000 distinct CDR3 sequences, approximately 15% seen once. Sequences were obtained from blood. These receptors all come from a woman aged 30 to 39 with Graves' hyperthyroidism. The CDR3 runs from the conserved cysteine through the conserved F or W. The D gene is left open where the match is weak. Size values are once, few and many counts, or a class for expanded clones, and some rows have none.

v_gene	abundance	j_gene	len	d_gene	CDR3nt	CDR3aa
TRBV7-9	few	TRBJ2-5	14	TRBD1	TGTGCCACCTCAGGGGGTAGGATCTCTGAGACCCAGTACTTC	CATSGGRISETQYF
TRBV6-1	.	TRBJ2-7	12	.	TGTGCCAGCAGTTCTCAGGGGCGGGAGCAGTACTTC	CASSSQGREQYF
TRBV11-1	many	TRBJ2-1	16	TRBD2	TGTGCCAGCAGCCCTGCTTCTAGCGGGAGTAGGTATGAGCAGTTCTTC	CASSPASSGSRYEQFF
TRBV11-2	few	TRBJ2-6	15	TRBD1	TGTGCCAGCAGCCAAGACAGGGCTGGGGCCAACGTCCTGACTTTC	CASSQDRAGANVLTF
TRBV5-5	few	TRBJ2-2	15	.	TGTGCCAGCAGCTCCGGGACCATTAACACCGGGGAGCTGTTTTTT	CASSSGTINTGELFF
TRBV15	many	TRBJ2-3	12	.	TGTGCCACCAGCAGAGGGTTGGATACGCAGTATTTT	CATSRGLDTQYF
TRBV5-1	many	TRBJ1-1	17	.	TGCGCCAGCAGCTTGGATGGGGGCGGACTCGGCGGCGCTGAAGCTTTCTTT	CASSLDGGGLGGAEAFF
TRBV6-5	.	TRBJ2-2	18	TRBD1	TGTGCCAGCAGTTACTCGACAATTGGGACAGGGGTGGTCGGGGAGCTGTTTTTT	CASSYSTIGTGVVGELFF
TRBV29-1	.	TRBJ2-5	14	.	TGCAGCGTTGAAGATCCGAGTCAGCAAGAGACCCAGTACTTC	CSVEDPSQQETQYF
TRBV27	many	TRBJ2-7	14	.	TGTGCCAGCAGTTTATTCCCAGGCTCCTACGAGCAGTACTTC	CASSLFPGSYEQYF
TRBV28	many	TRBJ2-1	15	.	TGTGCCAGCAGTCGCTTTCAGGGTAAGGCCAATGAGCAGTTCTTC	CASSRFQGKANEQFF
TRBV5-4	.	TRBJ2-5	15	TRBD2	TGTGCCAGCAGCTTGGTAGCGGGAGGGCCCGAGACCCAGTACTTC	CASSLVAGGPETQYF
TRBV24-1	few	TRBJ1-5	13	.	TGTGCCACCAGTGATGGGTTGGGTCAGCCCCAGCATTTT	CATSDGLGQPQHF
TRBV27	many	TRBJ2-3	14	.	TGTGCCAGCGGGCTAGTTGCGGGCACAGATACGCAGTATTTT	CASGLVAGTDTQYF
TRBV12-3/TRBV12-4	many	TRBJ2-2	13	.	TGTGCCAGCAGTTTTCTTGTCTCCGGGGAGCTGTTTTTT	CASSFLVSGELFF
TRBV9	few	TRBJ2-1	15	TRBD2	TGTGCCAGCAGCCATACTAGCGGGAGCCACAATGAGCAGTTCTTC	CASSHTSGSHNEQFF
TRBV11-3	many	TRBJ2-3	13	.	TGTGCCAGCAGCTTAGAGGAGGGTGGTACGCAGTATTTT	CASSLEEGGTQYF
TRBV12-3/TRBV12-4	many	TRBJ2-7	13	TRBD1	TGTGCCAGCAGTTTGGGGACAGTCAACGAGCAGTACTTC	CASSLGTVNEQYF
TRBV7-8	many	TRBJ1-5	16	.	TGTGCCAGCAGCCCATCGACACCGCTCGGGAATCAGCCCCAGCATTTT	CASSPSTPLGNQPQHF
TRBV28	.	TRBJ2-7	16	TRBD1	TGTGCCAGCAGAGACAGGGGGGTACTAGAAAGCGACGAGCAGTACTTC	CASRDRGVLESDEQYF
TRBV20-1	once	TRBJ2-7	14	.	TGCAGTGCTAGAGAACCTATAGGGGACTACGAGCAGTACTTC	CSAREPIGDYEQYF
TRBV5-1	.	TRBJ1-4	15	.	TGCGCCAGCAGCTTGGAAGGGCAGCAGAATGAAAAACTGTTTTTT	CASSLEGQQNEKLFF
TRBV11-2	many	TRBJ2-3	15	TRBD1	TGTGCCAGCGCATTAGGGACAGGGATCCCAGATACGCAGTATTTT	CASALGTGIPDTQYF
TRBV18	many	TRBJ2-1	15	.	TGTGCCAGCTCACCATCCGCCTCGCGGGACAATGAGCAGTTCTTC	CASSPSASRDNEQFF
TRBV9	.	TRBJ2-3	13	.	TGTGCCAGCAGCGACCCGACCGTAGATACGCAGTATTTT	CASSDPTVDTQYF
TRBV10-3	few	TRBJ2-7	15	TRBD1	TGTGCCATCACCCAAGAACAGGGGGCGAGCTACGAGCAGTACTTC	CAITQEQGASYEQYF
TRBV28	many	TRBJ2-2	15	.	TGTGCCAGCAGTCCCGCGGAGTGGGACACCGGGGAGCTGTTTTTT	CASSPAEWDTGELFF
TRBV29-1	.	TRBJ2-1	11	.	TGCAGCGCCCTGGACCCGAATGAGCAGTTCTTC	CSALDPNEQFF
TRBV19	.	TRBJ2-3	14	.	TGTGCCAGTAGTATAGATCACGTCACAGATACGCAGTATTTT	CASSIDHVTDTQYF
TRBV20-1	few	TRBJ2-5	13	.	TGCAGTGCTAGGGTAACGGGTCGGGAGACCCAGTACTTC	CSARVTGRETQYF
TRBV2	.	TRBJ2-4	16	.	TGTGCCAGCAGGGAGACGGGTTCCAGATCCAAAAACATTCAGTACTTC	CASRETGSRSKNIQYF
TRBV27	few	TRBJ1-1	13	.	TGTGCCAGCAGTTTCTCCGGAAACACTGAAGCTTTCTTT	CASSFSGNTEAFF
TRBV11-2	.	TRBJ2-1	12	.	TGTGTCAGCAGCTTAGCACACAATGAGCAGTTCTTC	CVSSLAHNEQFF
TRBV29-1	few	TRBJ1-5	12	.	TGCAGCGTAGGGGGGTTCAATCAGCCCCAGCATTTT	CSVGGFNQPQHF
TRBV27	many	TRBJ1-4	16	.	TGTGCCACCCGACCCACTCTAGGAAGGCGTGGTGAAAAACTGTTTTTT	CATRPTLGRRGEKLFF
TRBV28	few	TRBJ1-2	11	TRBD1	TGTGCCAGCCCGGGACAGTATGACTACACCTTC	CASPGQYDYTF
TRBV20-1	few	TRBJ1-1	14	.	TGCAGTGCTAGAGATTCCCGGGGGAGCACTGAAGCTTTCTTT	CSARDSRGSTEAFF
TRBV7-2	few	TRBJ2-7	13	.	TGTGCCAGCGGATCGGCAGCATTCTACGAGCAGTACTTC	CASGSAAFYEQYF
TRBV11-2	.	TRBJ2-2	17	.	TGTGCCAGCAGCTTACCCTTCAGGACCCCGGCAGGCGGGGAGCTGTTTTTT	CASSLPFRTPAGGELFF
TRBV20-1	.	TRBJ1-5	12	.	TGCAGTGCTAGAAAAAGCAATCAGCCCCAGCATTTT	CSARKSNQPQHF
TRBV10-1	many	TRBJ2-2	16	TRBD1	TGCGCCAGCAGTGAGGGGACAGGGTTCGGGACCGGGGAGCTGTTTTTT	CASSEGTGFGTGELFF
TRBV20-1	many	TRBJ2-3	12	TRBD2	TGCAGCGGGGGGGGAGACACAGATACGCAGTATTTT	CSGGGDTDTQYF
TRBV2	many	TRBJ2-5	14	.	TGTGCCAGCAGTGCGATCGGCCACCAAGAGACCCAGTACTTC	CASSAIGHQETQYF
TRBV12-3/TRBV12-4	many	TRBJ2-3	14	.	TGTGCCAGCAGTGTAGGACGTGTGACAGATACGCAGTATTTT	CASSVGRVTDTQYF
TRBV6-2/TRBV6-3	many	TRBJ2-1	14	TRBD2	TGTGCCAGCAGTTTACTAGCGGGATCCCGGGAGCAGTTCTTC	CASSLLAGSREQFF
TRBV20-1	.	TRBJ2-1	14	TRBD2	TGCAGTGCAAGTGGGACTAAAACCTACAATGAGCAGTTCTTC	CSASGTKTYNEQFF
TRBV3-1	many	TRBJ2-4	16	.	TGTGCCAGCAGCCCGGCCCTTACCTTAGCCAAAAACATTCAGTACTTC	CASSPALTLAKNIQYF
TRBV7-9	.	TRBJ1-4	14	.	TGTGCCAGCAGCTCGACGGTCGGCTTAGAAAAACTGTTTTTT	CASSSTVGLEKLFF
TRBV2	few	TRBJ1-6	14	.	TGTGCCAGCAGTGAACTGGGCAGGGCTTCACCCCTCCACTTT	CASSELGRASPLHF
TRBV10-3	few	TRBJ2-2	18	TRBD1	TGTGCCATCAGTGAGACTCCCGTTACAGGGGGCGGCACCGGGGAGCTGTTTTTT	CAISETPVTGGGTGELFF
TRBV24-1	many	TRBJ2-1	14	TRBD2	TGTGCCACTAGCGGGGCTAGCGGGTCTGGTGAGCAGTTCTTC	CATSGASGSGEQFF
TRBV6-1	many	TRBJ1-1	15	.	TGTGCCAGCAGGGACGCGCCGGGCCTTCACACTGAAGCTTTCTTT	CASRDAPGLHTEAFF
TRBV6-1	.	TRBJ2-5	17	TRBD2	TGTGCCAGCAGTGAAGCTGAACTAGCGGGAGGGGGAGAGACCCAGTACTTC	CASSEAELAGGGETQYF
TRBV20-1	.	TRBJ2-3	13	.	TGCAGGGACCCTGGACGGCGCACAGATAGGCAGTATTTT	CRDPGRRTDRQYF
TRBV3-1	.	TRBJ2-5	17	TRBD1	TGTGCCAGCAGCCAAAGATTGGGACAGGGGGCGCGAGAGACCCAGTACTTC	CASSQRLGQGARETQYF